The rows below give T cell receptor beta chains drawn from one sample of a study of long-term antiretroviral therapy in people with HIV. Sequenced by immunoSEQ multiplex PCR; TCRdb stores in-frame clones only, minus some. The sample has 30,000 or so clones, about 93% seen once; the top ten hold around 6.4%. This specimen consisted of unsorted PBMCs, obtained around 6.5 years after starting antiretroviral therapy. The receptors here all came from a woman aged 40 to 50 with HIV. Each CDR3 is given with its conserved first and last residue. The order of the fields is CDR3 DNA, CDR3 protein, clone size, V gene, CDR3 length, J gene, D gene. D genes are given only for firm matches. Size values are once, few and many counts, or a class for expanded clones, and some rows have none.

DNA: TGTGCCAGCAGCCTATCGAGCGGGGATGGCTACACCTTC
CDR3: CASSLSSGDGYTF
size: -
V: TRBV14
length: 13
J: TRBJ1-2
D: -

DNA: TGTGCCAGCAGCCTACTTGGGCGGTCTAGCACAGATACGCAGTATTTT
CDR3: CASSLLGRSSTDTQYF
size: -
V: TRBV7-2
length: 16
J: TRBJ2-3
D: -

DNA: TGTGCCAGCAGCCCCGGAGGAGGGCGAGCCACTGAAGCTTTCTTT
CDR3: CASSPGGGRATEAFF
size: few
V: TRBV14
length: 15
J: TRBJ1-1
D: -

DNA: TGTGCCAGCAGCCTACGCGGGTCCCCCTACAATGAGCAGTTCTTC
CDR3: CASSLRGSPYNEQFF
size: -
V: TRBV5-8
length: 15
J: TRBJ2-1
D: -

DNA: TGCTCTTCCTCCCCGGGACAGGGGTATGGCTACACCTTC
CDR3: CSSSPGQGYGYTF
size: -
V: TRBV29-1
length: 13
J: TRBJ1-2
D: TRBD1

DNA: TGCGCCAGCAGTGTAACGGGGAACACTGAAGCTTTCTTT
CDR3: CASSVTGNTEAFF
size: -
V: TRBV10-2
length: 13
J: TRBJ1-1
D: -

DNA: TGTGCCAGCAGCTTGTCCAGTACTGAAGCTTTCTTT
CDR3: CASSLSSTEAFF
size: few
V: TRBV5-8
length: 12
J: TRBJ1-1
D: -

DNA: TGTGCCAGCAGTCTCCGGGACGTAGGGAACGAGCAGTACTTC
CDR3: CASSLRDVGNEQYF
size: -
V: TRBV6-5
length: 14
J: TRBJ2-7
D: -

DNA: TGTGCCAGCAGTTACTCGACCCCGTCTGAAGCTTTCTTT
CDR3: CASSYSTPSEAFF
size: -
V: TRBV6-5
length: 13
J: TRBJ1-1
D: -

DNA: TGTGCCAGCACAAAGGGACAGTACAATGAGCAGTTCTTC
CDR3: CASTKGQYNEQFF
size: once
V: TRBV2
length: 13
J: TRBJ2-1
D: TRBD1

DNA: TGTGCCAGCAGCTTAATGACTGGGGAGCAGTACTTC
CDR3: CASSLMTGEQYF
size: -
V: TRBV7-2
length: 12
J: TRBJ2-7
D: -

DNA: TGTGCCAGCAGTTACTCTGCCGGGGGCGATACTTATGGCTACACCTTC
CDR3: CASSYSAGGDTYGYTF
size: -
V: TRBV6-5
length: 16
J: TRBJ1-2
D: -

DNA: TGCGCCAGCAGCCAGGCCCTGGGACAGGGTGGTAACTATGGCTACACCTTC
CDR3: CASSQALGQGGNYGYTF
size: once
V: TRBV4-3
length: 17
J: TRBJ1-2
D: TRBD1

DNA: TGTGCCAGCAGTTTAACGCAGGGTGGCGGCTACACCTTC
CDR3: CASSLTQGGGYTF
size: -
V: TRBV27
length: 13
J: TRBJ1-2
D: -

DNA: TGTGCCAGCTGCTCGTCTAGGACCGATACGCAGTATTTT
CDR3: CASCSSRTDTQYF
size: -
V: TRBV2
length: 13
J: TRBJ2-3
D: -

DNA: TGTGCCAGCAGCTTAGTTCCTGTGACTAGAACCAAAGAGACCCAGTACTTC
CDR3: CASSLVPVTRTKETQYF
size: -
V: TRBV11-2
length: 17
J: TRBJ2-5
D: -

DNA: TGCGCCAGCGGCGAAGGGACAGGGCCGTCTTCGGGCTACACCTTC
CDR3: CASGEGTGPSSGYTF
size: -
V: TRBV5-1
length: 15
J: TRBJ1-2
D: TRBD1

DNA: TGTGCCAGCAGAGGACAGATCTCCTACGAGCAGTACTTC
CDR3: CASRGQISYEQYF
size: -
V: TRBV6-6
length: 13
J: TRBJ2-7
D: -

DNA: TGCGCCAGCAGAGGGACAGGGGGAAAGTCTGAAGCTTTCTTT
CDR3: CASRGTGGKSEAFF
size: -
V: TRBV10-2
length: 14
J: TRBJ1-1
D: TRBD1

DNA: TGCGCCAGCAGCCGGAGATCAGCCCCTCAAGAGACCCAGTACTTC
CDR3: CASSRRSAPQETQYF
size: once
V: TRBV5-1
length: 15
J: TRBJ2-5
D: -

DNA: TGCGCCAGCAGCTTGGTGTCCGGGGGGGCCTACAATGAGCAGTTCTTC
CDR3: CASSLVSGGAYNEQFF
size: once
V: TRBV5-1
length: 16
J: TRBJ2-1
D: TRBD2

DNA: TGTGCCACCAGCAGAGACCGGGACAGGGACATTCAGTACTTC
CDR3: CATSRDRDRDIQYF
size: -
V: TRBV15
length: 14
J: TRBJ2-4
D: TRBD1

DNA: TGCGCCAGCAGCCCGGCCGGGACAGGGAGAACAGATACGCAGTATTTT
CDR3: CASSPAGTGRTDTQYF
size: -
V: TRBV5-1
length: 16
J: TRBJ2-3
D: TRBD1

DNA: TGTGCCATCAGGACTTCTGGGCACACCGGGGAGCTGTTTTTT
CDR3: CAIRTSGHTGELFF
size: -
V: TRBV10-3
length: 14
J: TRBJ2-2
D: -

DNA: TGTGCCAGCAGCTTTACGTCTAGCCGAGGTACGCAGTATTTT
CDR3: CASSFTSSRGTQYF
size: -
V: TRBV5-4
length: 14
J: TRBJ2-3
D: -

DNA: TGTGCCAGTAGTATTTCCCAGATGTTAGCCGGGGAGCTGTTTTTT
CDR3: CASSISQMLAGELFF
size: -
V: TRBV19
length: 15
J: TRBJ2-2
D: -

DNA: TGTGCCAGCAGCCTGGGACAGGGGTGGGCAGATACGCAGTATTTT
CDR3: CASSLGQGWADTQYF
size: -
V: TRBV7-2
length: 15
J: TRBJ2-3
D: TRBD1

DNA: TGTGCCAGCAGCCCGAGGACAGGGAATAGCGGGGGCTACACCTTC
CDR3: CASSPRTGNSGGYTF
size: -
V: TRBV7-2
length: 15
J: TRBJ1-2
D: TRBD1

DNA: TGTGCCAGCAGTTTAACCCGCAACACTGAAGCTTTCTTT
CDR3: CASSLTRNTEAFF
size: few
V: TRBV27
length: 13
J: TRBJ1-1
D: -

DNA: TGCGCCAGCAGCCAAGGACCGGGACAGGGGGCTTATGAGCAGTTCTTC
CDR3: CASSQGPGQGAYEQFF
size: -
V: TRBV4-3
length: 16
J: TRBJ2-1
D: TRBD1

DNA: TGTGCCAGCAGTGTTGCAGGGGGTTGGCAGCCCCAGCATTTT
CDR3: CASSVAGGWQPQHF
size: -
V: TRBV6-1
length: 14
J: TRBJ1-5
D: TRBD1

DNA: TGTGCCAGCAGCCCCGGACAGAGCCAAGAGACCCAGTACTTC
CDR3: CASSPGQSQETQYF
size: once
V: TRBV7-9
length: 14
J: TRBJ2-5
D: -

DNA: TGTGCCAGCAGTACCCAGGGCCAGCCCCAGCATTTT
CDR3: CASSTQGQPQHF
size: -
V: TRBV6-5
length: 12
J: TRBJ1-5
D: -

DNA: TGTGCCAGTATCTCCACGCGACAGGGCCTTTATCAGCCCCAGCATTTT
CDR3: CASISTRQGLYQPQHF
size: -
V: TRBV19
length: 16
J: TRBJ1-5
D: TRBD1

DNA: TGTGCCATCAGTGAAGAGGGAGCGGGGGGTACAGATACGCAGTATTTT
CDR3: CAISEEGAGGTDTQYF
size: -
V: TRBV10-3
length: 16
J: TRBJ2-3
D: TRBD2

DNA: TGTGCCACCAGCTCCCCCGTGCTGGATCGCACAGATACGCAGTATTTT
CDR3: CATSSPVLDRTDTQYF
size: -
V: TRBV15
length: 16
J: TRBJ2-3
D: -

DNA: TGTGCCAGTAGTGGAACTGGGCAGGCGACCTTCGACACTGAAGCTTTCTTT
CDR3: CASSGTGQATFDTEAFF
size: -
V: TRBV19
length: 17
J: TRBJ1-1
D: -

DNA: TGTGCCAGCTCACCATCCCAGGCCGCGGAGGGCTACACCTTC
CDR3: CASSPSQAAEGYTF
size: -
V: TRBV18
length: 14
J: TRBJ1-2
D: -

DNA: TGTGCCACCTCGGACAGGGGCAATCAGCCCCAGCATTTT
CDR3: CATSDRGNQPQHF
size: -
V: TRBV7-2
length: 13
J: TRBJ1-5
D: TRBD1

DNA: TGCGCCAGCAGCCAAGATCGGACAGGGGGTTCACCCCTCCACTTT
CDR3: CASSQDRTGGSPLHF
size: -
V: TRBV4-3
length: 15
J: TRBJ1-6
D: TRBD1

DNA: TGTGCCAGCAGTGAAGGGGGTTATGGTAGCGATGAGACCCAGTACTTC
CDR3: CASSEGGYGSDETQYF
size: -
V: TRBV2
length: 16
J: TRBJ2-5
D: -

DNA: TGTGCCAGCACAAGACAGGGGTCTGGAAACACCATATATTTT
CDR3: CASTRQGSGNTIYF
size: -
V: TRBV19
length: 14
J: TRBJ1-3
D: TRBD1

DNA: TGTGCCAGCAGCTTGGTCCAGGTATACGAGCAGTACTTC
CDR3: CASSLVQVYEQYF
size: -
V: TRBV11-2
length: 13
J: TRBJ2-7
D: -

DNA: TGTGCTAGCAGCTATACAAGGTTGGATACGCAGTATTTT
CDR3: CASSYTRLDTQYF
size: -
V: TRBV7-7
length: 13
J: TRBJ2-3
D: -

DNA: TGTGCCAGCAGCCCGCTAGCGGGGGGGCCAGATACGCAGTATTTT
CDR3: CASSPLAGGPDTQYF
size: -
V: TRBV7-2
length: 15
J: TRBJ2-3
D: TRBD2

DNA: TGTGCCAGCAGTGATTGGACAGGGTTTCACCGATTT
CDR3: CASSDWTGFHRF
size: -
V: TRBV2
length: 12
J: TRBJ1-1
D: TRBD1

DNA: TGTGCCAGCAGTGGTGGTCAGAGCACTGAAGCTTTCTTT
CDR3: CASSGGQSTEAFF
size: -
V: TRBV25-1
length: 13
J: TRBJ1-1
D: -

DNA: TGTGCCAGCAGCCCCCAGCAGGGGGGTAACTATGGCTACACCTTC
CDR3: CASSPQQGGNYGYTF
size: -
V: TRBV7-2
length: 15
J: TRBJ1-2
D: TRBD1

DNA: TGCAGCGTTGCTGGATCGGGGGCGCGAACTGAAGCTTTCTTT
CDR3: CSVAGSGARTEAFF
size: -
V: TRBV29-1
length: 14
J: TRBJ1-1
D: -

DNA: TGTGCCAGCAGTCATAACGCCGGGACGGAAGAGACCCAGTACTTC
CDR3: CASSHNAGTEETQYF
size: -
V: TRBV27
length: 15
J: TRBJ2-5
D: -

DNA: TGCGCCAGCAGCTACGGACTAGCGGGGGCCACCGGGGAGCTGTTTTTT
CDR3: CASSYGLAGATGELFF
size: -
V: TRBV4-3
length: 16
J: TRBJ2-2
D: TRBD2

DNA: TGTGCCAGCAGCTCTCTTAAAGGTGGTGGCTACACCTTC
CDR3: CASSSLKGGGYTF
size: -
V: TRBV11-2
length: 13
J: TRBJ1-2
D: -

DNA: TGCGCCAGCAGCCAATTCATTTCCGAGAGACAGGGTCACGATCAGCCCCAGCATTTT
CDR3: CASSQFISERQGHDQPQHF
size: -
V: TRBV4-3
length: 19
J: TRBJ1-5
D: TRBD1

DNA: TGTGCCAGCAGCTCGACCTGGGGGCAGTATTTT
CDR3: CASSSTWGQYF
size: -
V: TRBV7-2
length: 11
J: TRBJ2-3
D: -

DNA: TGTGCCAGCAGCTTGGGGACAGGGGATTGGGGCAATCAGCCCCAGCATTTT
CDR3: CASSLGTGDWGNQPQHF
size: -
V: TRBV5-8
length: 17
J: TRBJ1-5
D: TRBD1

DNA: TGTGCCATCAGTGGGTCCGGGACAGCGGCGGGCTACACCTTC
CDR3: CAISGSGTAAGYTF
size: -
V: TRBV10-3
length: 14
J: TRBJ1-2
D: TRBD1

DNA: TGTGCCAGCGGACGGGACAGGGCAGGTGAAGCTTTCTTT
CDR3: CASGRDRAGEAFF
size: -
V: TRBV7-9
length: 13
J: TRBJ1-1
D: TRBD1